Each of the 19 T cell receptor beta chains below was sequenced from the same sample in a study of shared clonotypes between healthy human individuals (dated by TCRdb to the early 2020s). The library came from the immunoSEQ multiplex PCR assay. As stored in TCRdb, this immuneACCESS dataset retains in-frame rearrangements with V and J assigned. A fraction of the clones does not appear; measured against another copy, unresolved V genes explain less than half of the discrepancy, and the remainder lacks a known reason. The sample table holds fewer than 1 million clones, of which roughly 96% were seen once. The ten top clones hold less than 0.25% of the sample. For the CD8 naive samples, CD45RO-negative cells were positively selected for CCR7, yielding a CD45RA+CCR7+ population from which TemRA cells were excluded. The source material was naive CD8+ T cells sorted from blood. The cell subset or site label of this sample denotes: CD45RA+CCR7+. The receptors originated from a man between 25 and 39 years old in good health.

The chain combines TRBV7-2 with TRBJ2-3; D uncertain. Germline V gene sequence: CDR1 SGHTA, CDR2 FQGNSA. This CDR3 region has 13 residues. Trimming left V 5 bases short and J 4 bases short, with 10 bases between. DNA for the CDR3: TGTGCCAGCAGCCTTAATCTGGCAGATACGCAGTATTTT. It specifies CASSLNLADTQYF.

The V gene is TRBV19, the J gene TRBJ2-7; D is unclear. V lost 4 bases and J 4 bases, leaving 8 bases between the germline ends. Per germline, CDR1 LNHDA and CDR2 SQIVND (reference sequence). This CDR3 is 12 amino acids long. The CDR3 region has the DNA TGTGCCAGTAGTACGGGCAGTTACGAGCAGTACTTC. Translating it yields CASSTGSYEQYF.

V is TRBV7-9 and J is TRBJ1-1; TRBD1 matches at 9 bases. The junction had 6 bases not matched to a gene; V was cut back by 5 bases and J by 5 bases. The CDR3 extends over 14 amino acids. In germline, CDR1 is SEHNR, CDR2 FQNEAQ (reference sequence). CDR3 DNA: TGTGCCAGCAGCAGAGGGACAGGGCTAACTGAAGCTTTCTTT. Its protein is CASSRGTGLTEAFF.

The chain employs TRBV6-6 and TRBJ2-1; 15 positions agree with TRBD2. CDR1 is MNHNY, CDR2 SVGAGI, per germline (reference sequence). The CDR3 length is 16 residues. The ends lost 2 bases at V and 8 bases at J; junction bases unmatched: 4. CDR3 loop: CASSYTGTSGRHEQFF. The DNA for the CDR3 is TGTGCCAGCAGTTACACCGGGACTAGCGGGAGGCATGAGCAGTTCTTC.

The V call is TRBV11-3, the J call TRBJ2-1; TRBD1 or TRBD2 may be the D gene (7 bases each). Germline-derived CDR1 and CDR2 are SGHNT and YENEEA. The CDR3 loop spans 17 amino acids. V lost 1 base to trimming and J lost 8 bases, with 21 bases between them. In DNA form, the CDR3 reads TGTGCCAGCAGCTTAGTGGAGGGGGCCGGGAGGTACGATGAGCAGTTCTTC. It is translated as CASSLVEGAGRYDEQFF.

The CDR3 sequence is CASSPTSLKYF. For the CDR3, the DNA is TGTGCCAGCAGCCCGACTAGCTTGAAGTACTTC. The chain carries TRBV5-4 and TRBJ2-4, with 7 bases matching TRBD2. The J segment lost 14 bases and the V segment lost 4 bases, leaving 6 bases of the junction unmatched. CDR3 length: 11 amino acids. CDR1 is SGHNT and CDR2 is YYREEE in the germline V gene (reference sequence).

In the case of this clone: The junction differs from germline at one of its ends, possibly a read error. The chain couples TRBV2 to TRBJ2-6, with 13 bases identical to TRBD2. Germline CDR1 reads SNHLY; CDR2 reads FYNNEI. The CDR3 totals 19 residues. DNA of the CDR3: TGTGCCAGCAGCGAAGGACTAGCGGGAGCAGGGCCTGGGGCCAACGTCCTGACTTTC. Amino acids: CASSEGLAGAGPGANVLTF. Using reference TRBV2 and TRBJ2-6 for the parts outside the CDR3, the full variable domain is EPEVTQTPSHQVTQMGQEVILRCVPISNHLYFYWYRQILGQKVEFLVSFYNNEISEKSEIFDDQFSVERPDGSNFTLKIRSTKLEDSAMYFCASSEGLAGAGPGANVLTFGAGSRLTVL.

The chain has TRBV23-1 and TRBJ2-7, with D possibly being TRBD1 (6 bases). TRBV23-1 is placed among ORFs of uncertain function. V dropped 3 bases and J dropped 1 base, with 13 bases sitting between them. The CDR3 is 15 amino acids. The DNA of the CDR3 is TGCGCCAGCAGTCAGACCTACAGGGTATCCTACGAGCAGTACTTC. Amino acids: CASSQTYRVSYEQYF.

The chain uses TRBV28 and TRBJ1-2; TRBD1 is a possible D gene (6 bases). Germline V gene sequence: CDR1 MDHEN, CDR2 SYDVKM. CDR3 length equals 12 residues. V was pared by 5 bases and J by 6 bases, with 10 bases between. CDR3 sequence reads: CASSTGSDGYTF. In DNA, the CDR3 is TGTGCCAGCAGTACAGGGTCTGATGGCTACACCTTC.

This chain joins TRBV27 and TRBJ1-2; maybe TRBD1 (6 bases). The germline V gene encodes CDR1 MNHEY and CDR2 SMNVEV (reference sequence). The CDR3 totals 17 residues. Deletions cut 3 bases from V and 2 bases from J, with 19 bases between. The CDR3 sequence: CASSFLGAATTNYGYTF. CDR3 nucleotide sequence: TGTGCCAGCAGTTTTTTGGGGGCGGCCACCACGAACTATGGCTACACCTTC.

This clone was detected only once. The chain links TRBV4-1 to TRBJ2-1; a possible D gene is TRBD2 (6 bases). The V gene's germline CDR1 is MGHRA and CDR2 YSYEKL. V was clipped by 0 bases and J by 8 bases, with 11 bases between them. The CDR3 runs to 14 residues. CDR3 in DNA: TGCGCCAGCAGCCAAGAGAACCGGAGGGATGAGCAGTTCTTC. Its translation is CASSQENRRDEQFF.

The chain couples TRBV7-6 to TRBJ2-1; perhaps TRBD2 as D (6 bases). This CDR3 spans 15 amino acids. Germline CDR1 reads SGHVS; CDR2 reads FNYEAQ. Between the trimmed V and J ends, which lost 0 bases and 3 bases, there was a span of 9 bases. CDR3 region: CASSLAIADYNEQFF. In DNA form, the CDR3 reads TGTGCCAGCAGCTTAGCAATAGCGGACTACAATGAGCAGTTCTTC.

The V gene is TRBV7-2, the J gene TRBJ2-2, with D maybe TRBD1 (6 bases). V lost 4 bases and J lost 7, with 22 bases in between. Per the germline V gene, CDR1 is SGHTA and CDR2 is FQGNSA. This CDR3 has 17 amino acids. The CDR3 sequence is CASSSPRTGPSGGELFF. In DNA, the CDR3 is TGTGCCAGCAGCTCCCCGAGAACAGGGCCCAGCGGCGGGGAGCTGTTTTTT.

This chain joins TRBV27 and TRBJ2-6, with D perhaps TRBD2 (6 bases). Germline V gene lookup returns CDR1 MNHEY and CDR2 SMNVEV (reference sequence). V was shortened by 6 bases and J by 0 bases, with 15 bases between the two germline ends. The CDR3 consists of 17 residues. CDR3 residues: CASRTSSASSGANVLTF. Written as DNA, the CDR3 is TGTGCCAGCAGAACTTCTAGCGCCAGCTCTGGGGCCAACGTCCTGACTTTC.

The rearrangement links TRBV27 to TRBJ2-2; 10 bases map to TRBD1. With V trimmed by 8 bases and J by 3 bases, 6 bases remained unmatched. The CDR3 loop spans 15 amino acids. Germline V gene data show CDR1 as MNHEY and CDR2 as SMNVEV (reference sequence). The CDR3 here is CASGNDRGHTGELFF. CDR3 nucleotides: TGTGCCAGCGGAAACGACAGGGGGCACACCGGGGAGCTGTTTTTT.

The genes are TRBV5-6 and TRBJ1-4; possible D gene TRBD1, 6 bases. The CDR3 runs 14 residues. V shed 0 bases and J shed 4 bases, with 7 bases lying between them. Germline V CDR1 and CDR2: SGHDT, YYEEEE. CDR3 protein: CASSLADSNEKLFF. The CDR3 bases are TGTGCCAGCAGCTTGGCGGACAGTAATGAAAAACTGTTTTTT.

The CDR3 loop is CASSESGANVLTF. CDR3 nucleotide sequence: TGTGCCAGCAGCGAATCTGGGGCCAACGTCCTGACTTTC. The chain is built from TRBV5-4 and TRBJ2-6; D ambiguous. Germline V CDR1 and CDR2: SGHNT, YYREEE (reference sequence). The V end lost 4 bases, the J end lost 1 base, and 3 bases lay between the germline ends. The CDR3 consists of 13 residues.

The chain has TRBV4-1 and TRBJ1-4; possibly TRBD1 for D (5 bases). This CDR3 is built from 16 residues. V was clipped by 0 bases and J by 8 bases, with 16 bases between them. From germline, CDR1 is MGHRA and CDR2 YSYEKL. Here the CDR3 reads CASSQESSGLGEKLFF. In nucleotides, the CDR3 is TGCGCCAGCAGCCAAGAGAGTTCAGGGCTAGGGGAAAAACTGTTTTTT.

The chain couples TRBV19 to TRBJ1-5; D is ambiguous. The V end was cut by 3 bases, the J end by 7 bases, with 7 bases between. Germline V gene sequence: CDR1 LNHDA, CDR2 SQIVND (reference sequence). CDR3 length: 12 residues. The CDR3 DNA reads as TGTGCCAGTAGTATGCTATGGCAGCCCCAGCATTTT. This gives the protein CASSMLWQPQHF.